A single sample gave rise to the 22 T cell receptor beta chains below, sequenced in a study of control samples from healthy donors and cancer patients. Sequencing was performed with immunoSEQ multiplex PCR; in TCRdb, only in-frame clones are kept and a portion is missing. The profile shows fewer than 200,000 clones, approximately 96% of them singletons. The sequenced material came from blood. The receptors come from a woman aged 25-40 years in good health.

V is TRBV2 and J is TRBJ2-3; TRBD1 or TRBD2 may be the D gene (6 bases each). Trimming left V 1 base short and J 4 bases short, with 9 bases between. From germline, CDR1 is SNHLY and CDR2 FYNNEI. CDR3 length: 14 residues. In nucleotides, the CDR3 is TGTGCCAGCAGTGAAGACGGGGGCCCAGATACGCAGTATTTT. Its translation: CASSEDGGPDTQYF.

The chain is built from TRBV11-2 and TRBJ2-7; D not certain. The CDR3 covers 14 residues. V lost 1 base, J lost 3 bases, and 10 bases lay in between. CDR1 and CDR2 (germline): SGHAT, FQNNGV. The CDR3 nucleotides read TGTGCCAGCAGCTTAGGAGTTTCAGACTACGAGCAGTACTTC. This encodes CASSLGVSDYEQYF.

The chain has TRBV19 and TRBJ2-7, with D possibly called TRBD1 or TRBD2 (5 bases each). The V and J ends lost 2 bases and 5 bases respectively, with 13 bases between them. CDR3 length: 14 amino acids. CDR1 and CDR2 from the germline V gene are LNHDA and SQIVND (reference sequence). CDR3 sequence reads: CASSIPGAGNEQYF. Here the CDR3 DNA reads TGTGCCAGTAGTATACCCGGGGCTGGGAACGAGCAGTACTTC.

The chain recombines TRBV6-5 with TRBJ2-7; 7 bases fit TRBD1. Losses at the gene ends were 6 bases for V and 7 bases for J; bases not matched to a gene: 15. There are 15 residues in the CDR3. CDR1 is MNHEY, CDR2 SVGAGI, per germline. This CDR3 reads CASSPTGTATGEQYF. The CDR3 nucleotides are TGTGCCAGCAGCCCAACCGGGACAGCTACAGGGGAGCAGTACTTC.

In its sample, this clone was seen once. This chain links TRBV11-3 with TRBJ2-2; tentatively, D is TRBD1 (6 bases). Germline V gene lookup returns CDR1 SGHNT and CDR2 YENEEA. CDR3 length: 15 residues. Deletions cut 1 base from V and 2 bases from J, with 8 bases between. This CDR3 is CASSLGRGNTGELFF. The CDR3 DNA is TGTGCCAGCAGCTTAGGCAGGGGAAACACCGGGGAGCTGTTTTTT.

This clone occurred once. The chain couples TRBV14 to TRBJ2-1, with TRBD1 matching 11 bases. The CDR3 is 16 amino acids. V was pared by 5 bases and J by 1 base, with 4 bases of the junction left unmatched. Germline values: CDR1 SGHDN, CDR2 FVKESK. For the CDR3, the DNA is TGTGCCAGCAGCGGACAGGGGGCGATTTCCTACAATGAGCAGTTCTTC. This codes for CASSGQGAISYNEQFF.

Turning to this clone: The germline gene is not matched at one end of the junction; a read error may be the cause. The chain employs TRBV7-9 and TRBJ2-2; D is perhaps TRBD2 (5 bases). Germline V CDR1 and CDR2: SEHNR, FQNEAQ (reference sequence). This CDR3 comprises 15 residues. The DNA for the CDR3 is TGTGCCAGCAGCTTCGGGGAGAGGAACGCCGGGGAGCTGTTTTTT. Its translation is CASSFGERNAGELFF.

The chain combines TRBV27 with TRBJ2-2; TRBD1 aligns across 7 bases. CDR1 and CDR2 from the germline V gene are MNHEY and SMNVEV (reference sequence). CDR3 length: 14 amino acids. V lost 6 bases to trimming and J lost 5 bases; unmatched junction nucleotides: 6. The CDR3 DNA is TGTGCCAGCAGAAAACAGGGGTCGACCGGGGAGCTGTTTTTT. Its protein is CASRKQGSTGELFF.

The chain is built from TRBV18 and TRBJ1-6, with D unresolved. Trimming cost V 6 bases and J 7 bases, with 16 bases left between them. CDR1 and CDR2 (germline): KGHSH, LQKENI. The CDR3 extends over 15 amino acids. CDR3 sequence reads: CASSLLSDKNSPLHF. The CDR3, as DNA: TGTGCCAGCTCGCTGTTGTCTGATAAAAATTCACCCCTCCACTTT.

The chain uses TRBV13 and TRBJ2-1, with 9 bases identical to TRBD2. The CDR3 runs to 17 residues. The germline gives CDR1 PRHDT, CDR2 FYEKMQ (reference sequence). V gave up 4 bases and J gave up 4 bases; unmatched junction bases: 11. The CDR3 nucleotides are TGTGCCAGCAGCTCATTAGCGGGAGAGGTGGGATACAATGAGCAGTTCTTC. Amino acids: CASSSLAGEVGYNEQFF.

This clone was counted between two and nine times. The gene calls are TRBV21-1 and TRBJ2-7; TRBD1 is taken as the D call from the table, unchecked against the DNA. TRBV21-1 is flagged as a pseudogene. The CDR3 totals 15 residues. The CDR3 bases are TGTGCCAGCAGCTCTCCCTGGGACAGAGTGAACGAGCAGTACTTC. Protein product: CASSSPWDRVNEQYF.

V is TRBV2 and J is TRBJ1-1; D uncertain. V lost 8 bases to trimming and J lost 2 bases, with 15 bases between them. Per germline, CDR1 SNHLY and CDR2 FYNNEI. The CDR3 loop spans 14 amino acids. The DNA of the CDR3 is TGTGCCAGCGGTTGGGCACAGTCCAACACTGAAGCTTTCTTT. Protein: CASGWAQSNTEAFF.

The rearrangement uses TRBV24-1 and TRBJ2-2; 7 bases are a match to TRBD2. V shed 8 bases, J shed 5 bases, and the junction held 7 bases outside the gene matches. CDR3 length: 14 residues. Germline loops: CDR1 KGHDR, CDR2 SFDVKD. The CDR3 loop is CATKAAGTTGELFF. The CDR3 DNA sequence: TGTGCCACCAAGGCAGCGGGGACTACCGGGGAGCTGTTTTTT.

The sample holds a few counts of this clone. J is TRBJ1-5 and V is TRBV27, with 7 bases identical to TRBD1. J gave up 2 bases and V 6 bases, and 7 bases lay outside the gene matches. CDR3 length equals 15 residues. Per the germline V gene, CDR1 is MNHEY and CDR2 is SMNVEV (reference sequence). The CDR3 reads CASSEGARGNQPQHF. Written as DNA, the CDR3 is TGTGCCAGCAGCGAGGGGGCGCGGGGCAATCAGCCCCAGCATTTT.

This chain uses TRBV6-5 with TRBJ1-1, with D hard to call. The CDR3 length is 13 residues. The germline gives CDR1 MNHEY, CDR2 SVGAGI. Trimming left V 7 bases short and J 0 bases short, with 9 bases between. CDR3 DNA: TGTGCCAGCAACACCGGCATGAACACTGAAGCTTTCTTT. Translation: CASNTGMNTEAFF.

The chain joins TRBV28 to TRBJ2-5; D perhaps matches TRBD2 (6 bases). The germline V gene encodes CDR1 MDHEN and CDR2 SYDVKM. The CDR3 runs to 15 residues. Deletions cut 1 base from V and 3 bases from J, with 12 bases between. Here the CDR3 DNA reads TGTGCCAGCAGTTTATCCGGGACTTCCAAAGAGACCCAGTACTTC. It encodes CASSLSGTSKETQYF.

The genes are TRBV18 and TRBJ1-1; the match to TRBD1 covers 9 bases. This CDR3 is 16 amino acids long. The trim removed 0 bases at V and 7 bases at J, leaving 9 bases unmatched. CDR1 is KGHSH, CDR2 LQKENI, per germline. In DNA, the CDR3 is TGTGCCAGCTCACCACCCCAGGGACAGGGCAGTATTGAAGCTTTCTTT. This encodes CASSPPQGQGSIEAFF.

The rearrangement uses TRBV6-5 and TRBJ1-6; D is ambiguous. This CDR3 is 14 amino acids long. Germline CDR1 is MNHEY and CDR2 is SVGAGI. V shed 6 bases and J shed 7 bases, with 13 bases lying between them. The CDR3 here is CASSDLGRNSPLHF. For the CDR3, the DNA is TGTGCCAGCAGCGACTTAGGGCGGAATTCACCCCTCCACTTT.

The CDR3 sequence is CASSESSGPSYEQYF. CDR3 coding DNA: TGTGCCAGCAGTGAATCTAGCGGGCCATCCTACGAGCAGTACTTC. The chain employs TRBV2 and TRBJ2-7, with 8 bases that match TRBD2. This CDR3 spans 15 amino acids. The V gene's germline CDR1 is SNHLY and CDR2 FYNNEI. Germline trimming cut 2 bases from V and 1 base from J; bases unmatched to any gene: 4.

This clone occurred once. The rearrangement joins TRBV6-1 to TRBJ2-2, with 8 bases lining up with TRBD2. The CDR3 length is 15 residues. CDR1 is MNHNS and CDR2 is SASEGT in the germline V gene. J lost 6 bases, V lost 1 base, and 4 bases had no gene match. The CDR3 loop is CASSEGTSYSGELFF. Here the CDR3 DNA reads TGTGCCAGCAGTGAAGGGACTAGCTACTCCGGGGAGCTGTTTTTT.

The J gene is TRBJ2-7, the V gene TRBV19, with D tentatively TRBD2 (5 bases). V was shortened by 6 bases and J by 4 bases, with 13 bases between the two germline ends. The CDR3 runs to 13 residues. In germline, CDR1 is LNHDA, CDR2 SQIVND (reference sequence). CDR3 loop: CASRTTLAYEQYF. CDR3 in DNA: TGTGCCAGTAGGACCACCTTAGCGTACGAGCAGTACTTC.

This clone has only one observation. The chain joins TRBV5-1 to TRBJ2-1, with a possible D match to TRBD1 (6 bases). The CDR3 is 14 residues long. Germline-derived CDR1 and CDR2 are SGHRS and YFSETQ. The V end lost 4 bases, the J end lost 4 bases, and 12 bases lay between the germline ends. The DNA for the CDR3 is TGCGCCAGCAGCCCTATAGGACAGTACAATGAGCAGTTCTTC. It encodes CASSPIGQYNEQFF. Variable domain in full (rest from reference TRBV5-1 and TRBJ2-1): KAGVTQTPRYLIKTRGQQVTLSCSPISGHRSVSWYQQTPGQGLQFLFEYFSETQRNKGNFPGRFSGRQFSNSRSEMNVSTLELGDSALYLCASSPIGQYNEQFFGPGTRLTVL.